There are many counts of the clone carrying this TCR beta chain. The record originates from a study of T cell repertoires in cytomegalovirus infection. MiXCR was run by TCRdb on the reads, yielding one entry per CDR3 protein. The sample has 490,000 or so distinct CDR3 sequences; 11% are singletons. Per germline, CDR1 SEHNR and CDR2 FQNEAQ (reference sequence). V was trimmed by 0 bases and J by 2 bases, leaving 10 bases between them. The CDR3 has 15 amino acids. The sequencing input was PBMCs. The TCR sequence derives from a human donor in good health (CMV status not recorded). Some clones in this sample may be carry-over from other donors' samples. This rearrangement joins TRBV7-9 to TRBJ2-5, with a possible D match to TRBD2 (5 bases). This CDR3 reads CASSLARSGQETQYF. The CDR3 coding sequence is TGTGCCAGCAGCTTAGCGCGCAGCGGTCAAGAGACCCAGTACTTC.